This entry features one T cell receptor (beta chain) sequence. The J segment lost 3 bases and the V segment lost 1 base, leaving 1 base of the junction unmatched. This CDR3 contains 14 residues. Germline assignment: CDR1 SGHRS and CDR2 YFSETQ. The source of the sample is a study of blood T cell repertoires in COVID-19. The overall study: Acute and convalescent COVID-19 specimens originated in the United States, Italy and Spain. In each case, the material was cDNA or gDNA derived from T cells, B-cell-depleted T cells, or PBMCs.

In the authors' workflow: Amplifying reference gene primers gave estimates of nucleated cell counts. Some clones are missing from TCRdb's copy, which holds only in-frame ones; the method was immunoSEQ multiplex PCR. That table gives V, J and clone size, and the DNA gave D and trimming. The sample consists of roughly 150,000 clones, approximately 87% of them appearing once. The sequenced sample was peripheral blood. The receptor was isolated from a man older than 75 with acute or convalescent COVID-19. The chain combines TRBV5-1 with TRBJ2-3, with 8 nucleotides matching TRBD2. CDR3 bases: TGCGCCAGCAGCTTGAGCGGGAGTACAGATACGCAGTATTTT. It specifies CASSLSGSTDTQYF.